One sample yielded the 30 T cell receptor beta chains listed below, sequenced in a study of patients and donors after allogeneic stem cell transplantation. MiXCR, applied by TCRdb to the RT-PCR reads, yields one record per CDR3 protein. The sample lists 410,000 or so distinct CDR3 sequences, around 15% occurring once. Input material: blood, either unsorted or a sorted T cell fraction (not recorded which). These receptors were taken from a human donor who was either an allogeneic HSCT recipient or a stem cell or donor lymphocyte infusion donor (not recorded which). It is not recorded whose cells these are; they may come from a transplant donor.

V and J are TRBV5-1 and TRBJ2-6, with TRBD2 matching 10 bases. This CDR3 has 15 residues. J was trimmed by 2 bases and V by 7 bases; bases with no gene match: 3. Germline loops: CDR1 SGHRS, CDR2 YFSETQ. DNA for the CDR3: TGCGCCAGCTATACTAGCGGGACTGGGGCCAACGTCCTGACTTTC. As protein: CASYTSGTGANVLTF.

This clonotype has a count of ten or more. V is TRBV2 and J is TRBJ2-5; unclear D gene. The V and J ends lost 4 bases and 5 bases respectively, with 5 bases between them. The CDR3 totals 11 residues. Germline V gives CDR1 SNHLY, CDR2 FYNNEI. The CDR3 coding sequence is TGTGCCAGCAGTGGAGAGGAGACCCAGTACTTC. Translating it yields CASSGEETQYF.

This chain uses TRBV5-5 with TRBJ1-2; no definite D call. The CDR3 totals 14 residues. Germline V CDR1 and CDR2: SGHKS, YYEKEE (reference sequence). Trimming cost V 4 bases and J 6 bases, with 16 bases left between them. Here the CDR3 reads CASSIERKGHGYTF. In DNA form, the CDR3 reads TGTGCCAGCAGCATTGAAAGAAAGGGTCATGGCTACACCTTC.

This clonotype was observed a few times. The chain carries TRBV6-5 and TRBJ2-3, with D unresolved. CDR3 length equals 16 residues. Germline V gene data show CDR1 as MNHEY and CDR2 as SVGAGI. Trimming pared 0 bases from V and 1 base from J, leaving 11 bases between. CDR3 in amino acids: CASSYSFSGGTDTQYF. The CDR3 DNA sequence: TGTGCCAGCAGTTACTCGTTCTCAGGCGGCACAGATACGCAGTATTTT.

The chain links TRBV9 to TRBJ2-3; the match to TRBD2 covers 11 bases. The CDR3 has 16 residues. The junction had 7 bases not matched to a gene; V was cut back by 3 bases and J by 4 bases. From germline, CDR1 is SGDLS and CDR2 YYNGEE. This CDR3 is CASSAAVAGGADTQYF. CDR3 DNA: TGTGCCAGCAGCGCGGCCGTAGCGGGGGGGGCAGATACGCAGTATTTT. The full variable domain, in which reference TRBV9 and TRBJ2-3 provide the parts outside the CDR3, is DSGVTQTPKHLITATGQRVTLRCSPRSGDLSVYWYQQSLDQGLQFLIQYYNGEERAKGNILERFSAQQFPDLHSELNLSSLELGDSALYFCASSAAVAGGADTQYFGPGTRLTVL.

The chain links TRBV18 to TRBJ2-2, with 13 bases that match TRBD2. V trimming: 6 bases; J trimming: 4 bases; junction bases outside the gene matches: 5. CDR3 length equals 16 residues. Germline V gene sequence: CDR1 KGHSH, CDR2 LQKENI. CDR3 sequence reads: CASSRTSGSSTGELFF. The CDR3 DNA sequence: TGTGCCAGCTCTCGGACTAGCGGGAGTAGCACCGGGGAGCTGTTTTTT. Based on the CDR3 plus reference TRBV18 and TRBJ2-2, the full variable domain is NAGVMQNPRHLVRRRGQEARLRCSPMKGHSHVYWYRQLPEEGLKFMVYLQKENIIDESGMPKERFSAEFPKEGPSILRIQQVVRGDSAAYFCASSRTSGSSTGELFFGEGSRLTVL.

This clonotype was picked up a small number of times. The chain couples TRBV20-1 to TRBJ1-5, with 7 bases identical to TRBD1. The CDR3 covers 14 residues. The germline gives CDR1 DFQATT, CDR2 SNEGSKA (reference sequence). V trimming: 4 bases; J trimming: 5 bases; junction bases outside the gene matches: 8. The DNA for the CDR3 is TGCAGTGCTATGACAGGGTCGTACGATCAGCCCCAGCATTTT. Protein sequence: CSAMTGSYDQPQHF.

This clonotype came up many times. The chain is built from TRBV29-1 and TRBJ2-2; 10 bases map to TRBD2. The CDR3 consists of 16 residues. CDR1 and CDR2 (germline): SQVTM, ANQGSEA. The trim removed 0 bases at V and 5 bases at J, leaving 6 bases unmatched. In DNA, the CDR3 is TGCAGCGTTGAAGAACCTAGCGGGAGAGGTACCGGGGAGCTGTTTTTT. Translation gives CSVEEPSGRGTGELFF.

This clonotype was seen only a few times. The chain combines TRBV5-1 with TRBJ2-7; D call uncertain. Looked up from germline, CDR1 is SGHRS and CDR2 is YFSETQ. V was shortened by 2 bases and J by 1 base, with 10 bases between the two germline ends. This CDR3 is built from 14 residues. CDR3 nucleotide sequence: TGCGCCAGCAGCTTTTGGATTCGGTCCTACGAGCAGTACTTC. Translating it yields CASSFWIRSYEQYF. Full variable domain (remainder filled in from reference TRBV5-1 and TRBJ2-7): KAGVTQTPRYLIKTRGQQVTLSCSPISGHRSVSWYQQTPGQGLQFLFEYFSETQRNKGNFPGRFSGRQFSNSRSEMNVSTLELGDSALYLCASSFWIRSYEQYFGPGTRLTVT.

This clonotype was observed a handful of times. DNA of the CDR3: TGTGCCAGCAATAGCGGGGGGGCCAATGAGCAGTTCTTC. This sequence encodes CASNSGGANEQFF. V is TRBV12-3 or TRBV12-4 and J is TRBJ2-1, with 11 bases that match TRBD2. Losses at the gene ends were 7 bases for V and 6 bases for J; bases not matched to a gene: 2. The CDR3 sequence is 13 residues long.

This clonotype was seen ten or more times. The chain couples TRBV12-3 or TRBV12-4 to TRBJ2-3; D might be TRBD1 (6 bases). The CDR3 is 16 residues long. V lost 6 bases and J lost 5, with 21 bases in between. CDR3: CASRSQNRDKRDTQYF. CDR3 DNA: TGTGCCAGCAGATCCCAAAACCGGGACAAACGAGATACGCAGTATTTT.

In its sample, this clonotype was seen a few times. J is TRBJ2-7 and V is TRBV7-6; TRBD1 might be the D (5 bases). The CDR3 has 15 residues. Per germline, CDR1 SGHVS and CDR2 FNYEAQ. The germline V and J ends were trimmed by 2 bases and 4 bases, with 15 bases remaining between them. CDR3 in DNA: TGTGCCAGCAGCTTATTCCGTGGACAAGATTACGAGCAGTACTTC. Translation: CASSLFRGQDYEQYF.

This clonotype was seen more than once but under ten times. V gene TRBV9 combines with J gene TRBJ2-5; D ambiguous. The germline gives CDR1 SGDLS, CDR2 YYNGEE. V lost 0 bases and J lost 2, with 5 bases in between. This CDR3 has 13 residues. CDR3 sequence reads: CASSVGLQETQYF. CDR3 DNA sequence: TGTGCCAGCAGCGTAGGTTTGCAAGAGACCCAGTACTTC.

This clonotype was detected many times. V is TRBV5-1 and J is TRBJ2-6; D not certain. CDR1 and CDR2 (germline): SGHRS, YFSETQ. Trimming stripped 4 bases from V and 0 bases from J, with 8 bases between. CDR3 length equals 15 residues. CDR3 residues: CASSLSISGANVLTF. For the CDR3, the DNA is TGCGCCAGCAGCCTAAGTATCTCTGGGGCCAACGTCCTGACTTTC. The variable domain in full, with the rest retrieved from reference TRBV5-1 and TRBJ2-6, is KAGVTQTPRYLIKTRGQQVTLSCSPISGHRSVSWYQQTPGQGLQFLFEYFSETQRNKGNFPGRFSGRQFSNSRSEMNVSTLELGDSALYLCASSLSISGANVLTFGAGSRLTVL.

The chain joins TRBV6-1 to TRBJ1-2; D possibly corresponds to TRBD1 (5 bases). Deletions cut 2 bases from V and 4 bases from J, with 11 bases between. The germline V gene encodes CDR1 MNHNS and CDR2 SASEGT. This CDR3 has 14 amino acids. This CDR3 reads CASSEYGGPYGYTF. The CDR3 DNA is TGTGCCAGCAGTGAATATGGGGGACCCTATGGCTACACCTTC.

This clonotype has just a few counts. The gene calls are TRBV30 and TRBJ2-3; D is perhaps TRBD1 (5 bases). Germline V CDR1 and CDR2: GTSNPN, SVGIG (reference sequence). This CDR3 is 17 amino acids long. The V end was cut by 8 bases, the J end by 0 bases, with 24 bases between. CDR3 in DNA: TGTGCCCCCCAAACTCCCGACAGAAAACCCAGCACAGATACGCAGTATTTT. Its protein is CAPQTPDRKPSTDTQYF. Complete variable domain (other parts from reference TRBV30 and TRBJ2-3): SQTIHQWPATLVQPVGSPLSLECTVEGTSNPNLYWYRQAAGRGLQLLFYSVGIGQISSEVPQNLSASRPQDRQFILSSKKLLLSDSGFYLCAPQTPDRKPSTDTQYFGPGTRLTVL.

This chain connects TRBV20-1 to TRBJ1-2, with D uncertain. Between the trimmed V and J ends, which lost 0 bases and 8 bases, there was a span of 10 bases. Per the germline V gene, CDR1 is DFQATT and CDR2 is SNEGSKA (reference sequence). This CDR3 contains 12 residues. The CDR3 here is CSARDAPMGYTF. As DNA, the CDR3 is TGCAGTGCTAGAGATGCCCCTATGGGCTACACCTTC.

This chain connects TRBV3-1 to TRBJ2-1; 9 positions agree with TRBD2. With 3 bases clipped from V and 4 bases from J, the junction kept 7 bases outside the gene matches. CDR1 and CDR2 from the germline V gene are LGHDT and YNNKEL (reference sequence). This CDR3 has 16 amino acids. The CDR3 sequence is CASSQGTSGWYNEQFF. In DNA, the CDR3 is TGTGCCAGCAGCCAGGGTACTAGCGGGTGGTACAATGAGCAGTTCTTC.

The V and J genes are TRBV27 and TRBJ2-7; D is perhaps TRBD1 (5 bases). V was clipped by 0 bases and J by 2 bases, with 11 bases between them. This CDR3 is built from 15 residues. Germline V gene lookup returns CDR1 MNHEY and CDR2 SMNVEV (reference sequence). CDR3 nucleotide sequence: TGTGCCAGCAGTTTATCCGCGGACACGACCTACGAGCAGTACTTC. The encoded protein is CASSLSADTTYEQYF.

This clonotype occurred a few times. The rearrangement uses TRBV7-2 and TRBJ2-7; D perhaps matches TRBD2 (6 bases). Germline CDR1 is SGHTA and CDR2 is FQGNSA. V gave up 5 bases and J gave up 2 bases, with 13 bases separating them. The CDR3 is 14 amino acids. The CDR3: CASSRAGPPYEQYF. CDR3 DNA: TGTGCCAGCAGCAGGGCGGGGCCTCCCTACGAGCAGTACTTC.

The chain combines TRBV4-1 with TRBJ1-1; D perhaps matches TRBD1 (5 bases). V gave up 0 bases and J gave up 1 base, with 15 bases separating them. The CDR3 sequence is 17 residues long. The V gene's germline CDR1 is MGHRA and CDR2 YSYEKL. The CDR3: CASSQEGRARRNTEAFF. The CDR3 bases are TGCGCCAGCAGCCAAGAAGGCAGGGCGAGACGGAACACTGAAGCTTTCTTT.

This chain connects TRBV6-5 to TRBJ1-1; D might be TRBD1 (5 bases). Trimming stripped 6 bases from V and 6 bases from J, with 11 bases between. Per germline, CDR1 MNHEY and CDR2 SVGAGI. This CDR3 is built from 12 residues. The CDR3: CASRRLQAEAFF. The CDR3 coding sequence is TGTGCCAGCAGGAGACTACAGGCTGAAGCTTTCTTT.

This clonotype was counted between two and nine times. V is TRBV20-1 and J is TRBJ2-7; a possible D gene is TRBD2 (6 bases). This CDR3 comprises 14 residues. CDR1 and CDR2 (germline): DFQATT, SNEGSKA (reference sequence). The germline V and J ends were trimmed by 0 bases and 2 bases, with 11 bases remaining between them. The CDR3 sequence: CSARDLGLTYEQYF. For the CDR3, the DNA is TGCAGTGCTAGAGATCTGGGACTGACCTACGAGCAGTACTTC.

This clonotype appeared a few times. This chain uses TRBV9 with TRBJ1-2, with D maybe TRBD1 (5 bases). Germline CDR1 reads SGDLS; CDR2 reads YYNGEE. This CDR3 contains 13 residues. Deletions cut 5 bases from V and 7 bases from J, with 15 bases between. In DNA, the CDR3 is TGTGCCAGCAGTCGCGGACGGGGCTCTGGCTACACCTTC. It encodes CASSRGRGSGYTF.

The V call is TRBV27, the J call TRBJ2-1; 11 bases are a match to TRBD2. This CDR3 region has 18 residues. Trimming took 4 bases from V and 4 from J; bases not matched to a gene: 12. Germline CDR1 and CDR2: MNHEY and SMNVEV (reference sequence). This CDR3 is CASSSISLLAGEYNEQFF. CDR3 DNA sequence: TGTGCCAGCAGTTCCATAAGCCTACTAGCGGGGGAATACAATGAGCAGTTCTTC.

The chain carries TRBV4-2 and TRBJ2-1; possible D gene TRBD2, 5 bases. V lost 1 base and J lost 3, with 13 bases in between. The V gene's germline CDR1 is LGHNA and CDR2 YNFKEQ. CDR3 length equals 16 residues. The CDR3 DNA follows: TGTGCCAGCAGCCAAGGCGGGCGGACCGTCTACAATGAGCAGTTCTTC. Amino acid sequence: CASSQGGRTVYNEQFF.

The V call is TRBV5-6, the J call TRBJ2-3; no reliable D call. Germline V gives CDR1 SGHDT, CDR2 YYEEEE. V was shortened by 4 bases and J by 2 bases, with 17 bases between the two germline ends. This CDR3 comprises 16 residues. The CDR3 spells CASSPRTIQVTDTQYF. For the CDR3, the DNA is TGTGCCAGCAGCCCTCGTACGATCCAGGTCACAGATACGCAGTATTTT.

The chain couples TRBV3-1 to TRBJ1-6; possible D gene TRBD1, 5 bases. Trimming took 0 bases from V and 1 from J, leaving 10 bases between them. There are 17 residues in the CDR3. The germline CDR1 and CDR2 sequences are LGHDT and YNNKEL (reference sequence). The CDR3 region is CASSQEIGGSYNSPLHF. CDR3 DNA sequence: TGTGCCAGCAGCCAAGAAATTGGGGGTTCCTATAATTCACCCCTCCACTTT.

V and J are TRBV5-1 and TRBJ2-7; 12 bases fit TRBD2. Per germline, CDR1 SGHRS and CDR2 YFSETQ. The V gene end was trimmed by 2 bases and the J gene end by 0 bases; junction bases not matched to a gene: 3. The CDR3 totals 16 residues. The CDR3 coding sequence is TGCGCCAGCAGCTTCCGGACTAGCGGGGACTCCTACGAGCAGTACTTC. Protein product: CASSFRTSGDSYEQYF.

CDR3 region: CASGAAGNTGELFF. The CDR3 DNA follows: TGTGCTAGTGGTGCCGCCGGGAACACCGGGGAGCTGTTTTTT. The chain combines TRBV12-5 with TRBJ2-2; no clear D gene. CDR1 is LGHNT and CDR2 is FRNRAP in the germline V gene. V was clipped by 5 bases and J by 1 base, with 8 bases between them. The CDR3 runs to 14 residues.